The entry below gives a single TCR beta chain sequence along with its context. Its antigen is still unknown. The data stem from a study of shared clonotypes between healthy human individuals. Naive CD8 cells comprised CD45RO-negative, CCR7-positively selected cells, excluding terminally differentiated effector memory CD45RA+ cells. Only in-frame clones appear in the TCRdb table, and some are missing; sequencing was by immunoSEQ multiplex PCR. The sample has 2 million to 2.5 million clones; roughly 91% are singletons. Findings and caveats of the study: Generally, naive subsets (rather than memory subsets) showed larger estimated richness. Genetic and exposure-history diversity was limited by the small donor number.

Germline-derived CDR1 and CDR2 are MNHNS and SASEGT. The CDR3 length is 14 residues. V was shortened by 2 bases and J by 6 bases, with 13 bases between the two germline ends. V and J are TRBV6-1 and TRBJ1-2; perhaps TRBD1 as D (5 bases). This clonotype was sampled from a man younger than 35 in good health. Some clones in this sample may be carry-over from other donors' samples. The sample comprised naive CD8+ T cells from PBMCs. Written as DNA, the CDR3 is TGTGCCAGCAGTGAAAATTGGTGGGGGAATGGCTACACCTTC. Translating gives CASSENWWGNGYTF.